Listed here are 27 T cell receptor beta chains from one sample, sequenced in a study of Tregs in tolerant kidney transplant recipients. Sequencing used immunoSEQ multiplex PCR; TCRdb keeps in-frame clones, though not all of them. The sample has about 240,000 clones, 80% to 85% seen once. The sample taken for sequencing was CD4+ T cells from blood. The receptors originated from a human donor in good health.

The chain couples TRBV4-1 to TRBJ1-5; D perhaps matches TRBD1 (5 bases). The germline V gene has CDR1 MGHRA and CDR2 YSYEKL. The CDR3 totals 15 residues. V lost 1 base, J lost 7 bases, and 14 bases lay in between. CDR3 loop: CASSQGWDVFQPQHF. CDR3 sequence (DNA): TGCGCCAGCAGCCAAGGCTGGGACGTTTTCCAGCCCCAGCATTTT.

CDR3 sequence: CASSTTGGSLYEQYF. CDR3 DNA: TGTGCCAGCAGCACCACAGGGGGAAGTTTGTACGAGCAGTACTTC. The chain has TRBV7-9 and TRBJ2-7; TRBD1 agrees at 8 bases. The CDR3 spans 15 residues. The V gene end was trimmed by 5 bases and the J gene end by 4 bases; junction bases not matched to a gene: 10. CDR1 is SEHNR and CDR2 is FQNEAQ in the germline V gene (reference sequence).

The rearrangement links TRBV19 to TRBJ2-7; a weak D match, TRBD1 (6 bases). Per the germline V gene, CDR1 is LNHDA and CDR2 is SQIVND (reference sequence). Trimming pared 5 bases from V and 1 base from J, leaving 9 bases between. The CDR3 loop spans 13 amino acids. CDR3 DNA sequence: TGTGCCAGTAGTGGTGGACAGTCCTACGAGCAGTACTTC. It yields the protein CASSGGQSYEQYF.

The chain's CDR3 is CSVAQGGYTEAFF. The CDR3, as DNA: TGCAGCGTTGCCCAGGGTGGTTACACTGAAGCTTTCTTT. The V call is TRBV29-1, the J call TRBJ1-1; tentatively, D is TRBD1 (5 bases). CDR1 SQVTM and CDR2 ANQGSEA come from the germline V gene. V lost 4 bases and J 3 bases, leaving 12 bases between the germline ends. The length of the CDR3 is 13 residues.

This chain connects TRBV7-2 to TRBJ1-5, with D possibly matching TRBD1 (6 bases). Between the trimmed V and J ends, which lost 2 bases and 3 bases, there was a span of 8 bases. This CDR3 is built from 14 residues. The V gene's germline CDR1 is SGHTA and CDR2 FQGNSA. The CDR3 nucleotides are TGTGCCAGCAGCTTAAGGGGGGCCAATCAGCCCCAGCATTTT. Amino acid sequence: CASSLRGANQPQHF. Full variable domain (rest looked up from reference TRBV7-2 and TRBJ1-5): GAGVSQSPSNKVTEKGKDVELRCDPISGHTALYWYRQSLGQGLEFLIYFQGNSAPDKSGLPSDRFSAERTGGSVSTLTIQRTQQEDSAVYLCASSLRGANQPQHFGDGTRLSIL.

CDR3 DNA sequence: TGCGCCAGCAGCTTGGAGGGTAATCGTGGTGGCTACACCTTC. Translation gives CASSLEGNRGGYTF. The chain employs TRBV5-1 and TRBJ1-2; no clear D gene. This CDR3 comprises 14 residues. The V gene's germline CDR1 is SGHRS and CDR2 YFSETQ. Trimming took 0 bases from V and 7 from J, leaving 13 bases between them. Full variable domain (outside the CDR3, taken from reference TRBV5-1 and TRBJ1-2): KAGVTQTPRYLIKTRGQQVTLSCSPISGHRSVSWYQQTPGQGLQFLFEYFSETQRNKGNFPGRFSGRQFSNSRSEMNVSTLELGDSALYLCASSLEGNRGGYTFGSGTRLTVV.

This clone was detected only once. The chain is built from TRBV28 and TRBJ1-5; D unclear. Per the germline V gene, CDR1 is MDHEN and CDR2 is SYDVKM. Trimming stripped 7 bases from V and 9 bases from J, with 13 bases between. The CDR3 covers 12 residues. As DNA, the CDR3 is TGTGCCAGCATGGTGGCCTCAGGGCCCCAGCATTTT. Translating it yields CASMVASGPQHF.

The chain has TRBV5-1 and TRBJ1-2, with 8 bases matching TRBD1. Germline V CDR1 and CDR2: SGHRS, YFSETQ. V trimming: 3 bases; J trimming: 4 bases; junction bases outside the gene matches: 8. The CDR3 runs to 15 residues. Written as DNA, the CDR3 is TGCGCCAGCAGCTCCGCCGGGCAGGGGGCCTATGGCTACACCTTC. Translated: CASSSAGQGAYGYTF.

The chain employs TRBV6-1 and TRBJ2-7; either TRBD1 or TRBD2 may supply D (5 bases each). V was shortened by 4 bases and J by 2 bases, with 12 bases between the two germline ends. The CDR3 loop spans 14 amino acids. CDR1 and CDR2 (germline): MNHNS, SASEGT. This chain's CDR3 is CASSAQPGPYEQYF. The CDR3 region has the DNA TGTGCCAGCAGTGCGCAACCGGGGCCCTACGAGCAGTACTTC.

This clone occurred once. This chain connects TRBV29-1 to TRBJ2-1; 15 bases are shared with TRBD2. The CDR3 covers 16 residues. Germline CDR1 is SQVTM and CDR2 is ANQGSEA. Trimming at V came to 4 bases and at J to 6 bases, leaving 7 bases not matched to a gene. CDR3 nucleotides: TGCAGCGTTGGGGGACTAGCGGGAGGCTCCCCCAATGAGCAGTTCTTC. Its protein is CSVGGLAGGSPNEQFF.

This rearrangement joins TRBV20-1 to TRBJ2-7; D is possibly TRBD2 (6 bases). Germline V CDR1 and CDR2: DFQATT, SNEGSKA (reference sequence). V shed 7 bases and J shed 3 bases, with 10 bases lying between them. This CDR3 is built from 11 residues. For the CDR3, the DNA is TGCAGTGGAGGAGGGGACTACGAGCAGTACTTC. It yields the protein CSGGGDYEQYF.

V usage is TRBV2 and J usage is TRBJ1-2; 10 bases are a match to TRBD1. The CDR3 is 16 amino acids. Per germline, CDR1 SNHLY and CDR2 FYNNEI. J was trimmed by 2 bases and V by 5 bases; bases with no gene match: 8. The CDR3 spells CASSSPGQGRNYGYTF. CDR3 coding DNA: TGTGCCAGCAGTAGCCCGGGACAGGGGAGAAACTATGGCTACACCTTC.

The chain employs TRBV12-5 and TRBJ1-3; D unclear. This CDR3 region has 16 residues. Between the trimmed V and J ends, which lost 6 bases and 0 bases, there was a span of 15 bases. The germline V gene encodes CDR1 LGHNT and CDR2 FRNRAP. CDR3 sequence reads: CASGPGESISGNTIYF. Written as DNA, the CDR3 is TGTGCTAGTGGCCCCGGGGAGTCAATCTCTGGAAACACCATATATTTT.

This clone was counted once. J is TRBJ2-1 and V is TRBV9; TRBD2 aligns across 7 bases. V shed 0 bases and J 4 bases; nucleotides not matched to a gene: 7. This CDR3 is 16 amino acids long. The germline CDR1 and CDR2 sequences are SGDLS and YYNGEE. The CDR3 nucleotides are TGTGCCAGCAGCGTAGTTATCGGCGGGGGTTACAATGAGCAGTTCTTC. Amino acid sequence: CASSVVIGGGYNEQFF.

The chain joins TRBV4-1 to TRBJ1-2, with TRBD1 identical over 7 bases. The ends lost 3 bases at V and 4 bases at J; junction bases unmatched: 14. The length of the CDR3 is 17 residues. CDR1 MGHRA and CDR2 YSYEKL come from the germline V gene. The CDR3 DNA sequence: TGCGCCAGCAGCCACTCACTCGACAGGGACCGCGGCTATGGCTACACCTTC. Translation gives CASSHSLDRDRGYGYTF.

V usage is TRBV6-1 and J usage is TRBJ1-5; D is undetermined. This CDR3 region has 14 residues. Trimming stripped 7 bases from V and 6 bases from J, with 16 bases between. Per the germline V gene, CDR1 is MNHNS and CDR2 is SASEGT. This CDR3 reads CASKDSLSSQPQHF. The CDR3 DNA reads as TGTGCCAGCAAGGACTCCTTGAGCTCTCAGCCCCAGCATTTT.

A single count supports this clone. This chain joins TRBV11-3 and TRBJ1-2; a possible D gene is TRBD1 (5 bases). Germline V CDR1 and CDR2: SGHNT, YENEEA. V was trimmed by 5 bases and J by 2 bases, leaving 9 bases between them. This CDR3 has 13 residues. The CDR3: CASSTGLNYGYTF. In DNA form, the CDR3 reads TGTGCCAGCAGCACAGGATTGAACTATGGCTACACCTTC.

The genes are TRBV5-1 and TRBJ1-1; D not certain. Germline loops: CDR1 SGHRS, CDR2 YFSETQ. The CDR3 sequence is 13 residues long. With 4 bases removed from V and 1 base from J, the gap between germline ends came to 8 bases. The CDR3 protein is CASSSTPNTEAFF. As DNA, the CDR3 is TGCGCCAGCAGCAGTACACCGAACACTGAAGCTTTCTTT. Combining the CDR3 with reference TRBV5-1 and TRBJ1-1 gives the whole variable domain KAGVTQTPRYLIKTRGQQVTLSCSPISGHRSVSWYQQTPGQGLQFLFEYFSETQRNKGNFPGRFSGRQFSNSRSEMNVSTLELGDSALYLCASSSTPNTEAFFGQGTRLTVV.

This clone was detected a few times. V is TRBV6-5 and J is TRBJ2-7, with a possible D match to TRBD1 (6 bases). V was trimmed by 2 bases and J by 9 bases, leaving 23 bases between them. The CDR3 loop spans 16 amino acids. The germline CDR1 and CDR2 sequences are MNHEY and SVGAGI. This chain's CDR3 is CASSYTAGHTKDRQYF. DNA for the CDR3: TGTGCCAGCAGTTACACGGCAGGCCACACGAAGGACAGGCAGTACTTC.

The rearrangement links TRBV11-2 to TRBJ2-1; 14 nucleotides match TRBD2. V lost 4 bases, J lost 6 bases, and 2 bases stayed unmatched. CDR1 SGHAT and CDR2 FQNNGV come from the germline V gene. This CDR3 has 15 amino acids. CDR3 coding DNA: TGTGCCAGCAGCTGGACTAGCGGGGGGACCAATGAGCAGTTCTTC. Amino acid sequence: CASSWTSGGTNEQFF.

The chain couples TRBV5-1 to TRBJ2-5; D remains unclear. The V gene's germline CDR1 is SGHRS and CDR2 YFSETQ. The CDR3 consists of 12 residues. Trimming took off 7 bases at V and 4 bases at J, with 11 bases between the two ends. The CDR3 DNA reads as TGCGCCAGCCCCGGGTGTGGAGAGACCCAGTACTTC. Its translation is CASPGCGETQYF. Drawing the rest from reference TRBV5-1 and TRBJ2-5, the complete variable domain is KAGVTQTPRYLIKTRGQQVTLSCSPISGHRSVSWYQQTPGQGLQFLFEYFSETQRNKGNFPGRFSGRQFSNSRSEMNVSTLELGDSALYLCASPGCGETQYFGPGTRLLVL.

The rearrangement uses TRBV5-1 and TRBJ1-1; the D gene is possibly TRBD1 (5 bases). CDR3 length: 15 amino acids. Germline CDR1 and CDR2: SGHRS and YFSETQ. Trimming cost V 6 bases and J 0 bases, with 15 bases left between them. As DNA, the CDR3 is TGCGCCAGCAACCTCGTCGGGGGTTTGAACACTGAAGCTTTCTTT. Protein sequence: CASNLVGGLNTEAFF.

The chain links TRBV2 to TRBJ2-5; D could derive from TRBD1 or TRBD2 (5 bases each). Trimming shortened V by 4 bases and J by 5 bases, and 11 bases separated the two germline ends. CDR1 is SNHLY and CDR2 is FYNNEI in the germline V gene. This CDR3 is built from 13 residues. CDR3 in amino acids: CASSGGWGETQYF. The CDR3 DNA reads TGTGCCAGCAGTGGTGGTTGGGGGGAGACCCAGTACTTC.

The chain recombines TRBV9 with TRBJ2-2, with 9 bases aligning to TRBD2. The CDR3 runs 16 residues. Germline V gene lookup returns CDR1 SGDLS and CDR2 YYNGEE. Trimming removed 4 bases from V and 0 bases from J; junction bases left unmatched: 4. CDR3 sequence (DNA): TGTGCCAGCAGCTTCGGGACTAGCACGAACACCGGGGAGCTGTTTTTT. It codes for CASSFGTSTNTGELFF.

V gene TRBV14 combines with J gene TRBJ1-2; D uncertain. The CDR3 has 13 amino acids. Trimming pared 2 bases from V and 4 bases from J, leaving 8 bases between. Germline CDR1 SGHDN, CDR2 FVKESK. In nucleotides, the CDR3 is TGTGCCAGCAGCCAAACTAACACCTATGGCTACACCTTC. It specifies CASSQTNTYGYTF.

As DNA, the CDR3 is TGCAGCGTTGCCTGGGCAAGGGGAACAGAGCAGTACTTC. Amino acid sequence: CSVAWARGTEQYF. The V call is TRBV29-1, the J call TRBJ2-7; D may be TRBD1 (5 bases). The V gene lost 4 bases and the J gene lost 7 bases, with 17 bases spanning the gap. The CDR3 runs 13 residues. Germline CDR1 is SQVTM and CDR2 is ANQGSEA.

This clone was picked up one time. This chain connects TRBV19 to TRBJ1-5; D is undetermined. Trimming left V 0 bases short and J 3 bases short, with 15 bases between. The CDR3 has 17 amino acids. Per the germline V gene, CDR1 is LNHDA and CDR2 is SQIVND (reference sequence). The CDR3 spells CASSIDPGHRSNQPQHF. Written as DNA, the CDR3 is TGTGCCAGTAGTATAGATCCCGGGCACAGATCCAATCAGCCCCAGCATTTT.